The 27 T cell receptor beta chains presented below share a single source sample, sequenced in a study of regulatory T cells in long-lasting Graves disease. According to the study, TCR beta libraries were built with iRepertoire HTBI primers and CDR3-region Arm-PCR. MiXCR was run by TCRdb on the multiplex PCR reads, yielding one entry per CDR3 protein. The table includes about 540,000 distinct CDR3 sequences, roughly 14% detected once. Time point noted: newly diagnosed GD, antithyroid drugs for less than 3 months. Preparation of the TCR library used RNA extracted from PBMCs. This same sample was also taken into another study, of T cells in Graves' hyperthyroidism and ophthalmopathy.

The sequenced sample was peripheral blood mononuclear cells (PBMCs), obtained at new diagnosis, from a patient treated with antithyroid drugs. Receptors originate from a man aged 30 to 39 with Graves disease.

This clonotype was counted many times. The V gene is TRBV10-3, the J gene TRBJ2-3; unclear D gene. The germline V gene has CDR1 ENHRY and CDR2 SYGVKD. The germline V and J ends were trimmed by 4 bases and 4 bases, with 9 bases remaining between them. The CDR3 has 13 amino acids. In DNA, the CDR3 is TGTGCCATCAGTGGTCCGGGCTCAGATACGCAGTATTTT. Translating it yields CAISGPGSDTQYF.

This clonotype occurred a few times. J is TRBJ2-7 and V is TRBV5-1; 12 nucleotides line up with TRBD2. The CDR3 spans 17 residues. Trimming took 3 bases from V and 0 from J; bases not matched to a gene: 7. CDR1 and CDR2 (germline): SGHRS, YFSETQ. The CDR3 region is CASSSGLAGSSSYEQYF. In DNA, the CDR3 is TGCGCCAGCAGCTCCGGACTAGCGGGATCAAGCTCCTACGAGCAGTACTTC.

This chain joins TRBV12-3 or TRBV12-4 and TRBJ1-1; the D is unclear. This CDR3 has 12 residues. Trimming removed 10 bases at V and 1 base at J, with 10 bases between. In DNA form, the CDR3 reads TGTGCCACAGCTAAAGGGAACACTGAAGCTTTCTTT. This codes for CATAKGNTEAFF.

In this sample, this clonotype turned up many times. This chain uses TRBV6-5 with TRBJ1-4, with 12 bases matching TRBD1. CDR3 size: 18 residues. Germline loops: CDR1 MNHEY, CDR2 SVGAGI. V gave up 0 bases and J gave up 5 bases; unmatched junction bases: 7. The CDR3 DNA reads as TGTGCCAGCAGTTACTCCGGGACAGGGGGCGCCGAAAATGAAAAACTGTTTTTT. Encoded protein: CASSYSGTGGAENEKLFF.

This clonotype was counted many times. This chain uses TRBV14 with TRBJ2-3, with D unclear. Trimming removed 0 bases at V and 3 bases at J, with 10 bases between. The CDR3 length is 15 residues. CDR1 is SGHDN, CDR2 FVKESK, per germline. For the CDR3, the DNA is TGTGCCAGCAGCCAAGAGGATGGCCCTACAGATACGCAGTATTTT. Amino acid sequence: CASSQEDGPTDTQYF.

In this sample, this clonotype turned up many times. The chain employs TRBV28 and TRBJ2-7; no clear D. V was cut by 7 bases and J by 0 bases, with 10 bases left in between. Germline V lookup: CDR1 MDHEN, CDR2 SYDVKM. CDR3 length equals 13 residues. CDR3 region: CASNRAVSYEQYF. The CDR3 DNA follows: TGTGCCAGCAATCGGGCAGTCTCCTACGAGCAGTACTTC.

This clonotype was seen many times. The chain recombines TRBV6-1 with TRBJ1-5; 7 bases agree with TRBD1. CDR3 length: 14 amino acids. V shed 8 bases, J shed 2 bases, and the junction held 6 bases outside the gene matches. Germline V gene sequence: CDR1 MNHNS, CDR2 SASEGT. CDR3 nucleotide sequence: TGTGCCAGCCAGGGGGGGGGAGGCAATCAGCCCCAGCATTTT. Its translation is CASQGGGGNQPQHF.

This clonotype has ten or more counts. The V and J genes are TRBV11-2 and TRBJ2-2; 7 bases line up with TRBD2. The V and J ends lost 1 base and 5 bases, in that order; junction bases with no gene match: 4. The CDR3 consists of 15 residues. Germline CDR1 SGHAT, CDR2 FQNNGV. In nucleotides, the CDR3 is TGTGCCAGCAGCTTAGTTACAGCGGGGACCGGGGAGCTGTTTTTT. This translates into CASSLVTAGTGELFF.

The chain uses TRBV10-3 and TRBJ2-1, with unresolved D. Germline-derived CDR1 and CDR2 are ENHRY and SYGVKD. V lost 6 bases, J lost 2 bases, and 5 bases lay in between. The CDR3 is made up of 12 amino acids. CDR3 protein: CAISEAYNEQFF. The CDR3 coding sequence is TGTGCCATCAGCGAGGCCTACAATGAGCAGTTCTTC.

This clonotype was recorded many times. The chain employs TRBV2 and TRBJ1-4, with no clear D. The germline CDR1 and CDR2 sequences are SNHLY and FYNNEI. Trimming took 10 bases from V and 10 from J, leaving 16 bases between them. This CDR3 is built from 12 residues. This CDR3 reads CAITIPVGKLFF. The DNA for the CDR3 is TGTGCCATCACCATACCAGTAGGAAAACTGTTTTTT.

In this sample, this clonotype turned up a few times. The V and J genes are TRBV5-4 and TRBJ1-2; 9 nucleotides align to TRBD1. Germline lookup yields CDR1 SGHNT and CDR2 YYREEE (reference sequence). This CDR3 contains 14 residues. Trimming cost V 3 bases and J 4 bases; bases outside gene matches: 4. CDR3 amino acids: CASSSTGGSYGYTF. CDR3 coding DNA: TGTGCCAGCAGCTCGACAGGGGGAAGCTATGGCTACACCTTC. The full variable domain, with the rest looked up from reference TRBV5-4 and TRBJ1-2, is ETGVTQSPTHLIKTRGQQVTLRCSSQSGHNTVSWYQQALGQGPQFIFQYYREEENGRGNFPPRFSGLQFPNYSSELNVNALELDDSALYLCASSSTGGSYGYTFGSGTRLTVV.

As for this clonotype: A read error may explain this, as a much larger clone is one base away. J is TRBJ1-6 and V is TRBV11-2; D gene unclear. CDR1 is SGHAT, CDR2 FQNNGV, per germline. There are 15 residues in the CDR3. CDR3 nucleotides: TGTGTCAGCAGCTTAGATCGGACCCATAATTCACCCCTCCACTTT. Protein sequence: CVSSLDRTHNSPLHF.

This clonotype was seen repeatedly, ten times or more. The chain carries TRBV10-3 and TRBJ1-1, with D possibly TRBD1 on 6 matching bases. The CDR3 runs to 16 residues. CDR1 and CDR2 (germline): ENHRY, SYGVKD. V was clipped by 6 bases and J by 1 base, with 18 bases between them. The CDR3 sequence: CAISYRESQWNTEAFF. Written as DNA, the CDR3 is TGTGCCATCAGCTACAGGGAGTCCCAGTGGAACACTGAAGCTTTCTTT.

This clonotype was counted ten times or more. CDR3 in amino acids: CAWGSGSEEQYF. As DNA, the CDR3 is TGTGCCTGGGGTAGCGGGAGTGAAGAGCAGTACTTC. The rearrangement uses TRBV30 and TRBJ2-7; 9 positions agree with TRBD2. V lost 5 bases to trimming and J lost 7 bases; unmatched junction nucleotides: 6. The CDR3 is made up of 12 amino acids. Per the germline V gene, CDR1 is GTSNPN and CDR2 is SVGIG (reference sequence).

This clonotype was seen many times. The chain couples TRBV20-1 to TRBJ2-3; 8 bases are a match to TRBD2. Germline CDR1 is DFQATT and CDR2 is SNEGSKA (reference sequence). The CDR3 covers 14 residues. J was trimmed by 7 bases and V by 2 bases; bases with no gene match: 8. The CDR3 is CSARQAGGSYTQYF. As DNA, the CDR3 is TGCAGTGCTAGACAGGCGGGAGGATCTTATACGCAGTATTTT.

The J gene is TRBJ2-1, the V gene TRBV13; D is unclear. This CDR3 has 14 residues. Germline loops: CDR1 PRHDT, CDR2 FYEKMQ (reference sequence). Trimming cost V 1 base and J 8 bases, with 12 bases left between them. CDR3 region: CASSLDPKSYEQFF. Written as DNA, the CDR3 is TGTGCCAGCAGCTTAGATCCAAAGAGCTATGAGCAGTTCTTC.

This clonotype was found a few times. The chain joins TRBV5-5 to TRBJ1-1; TRBD1 matches at 7 bases. With V trimmed by 0 bases and J by 3 bases, 8 bases remained unmatched. CDR1 is SGHKS and CDR2 is YYEKEE in the germline V gene (reference sequence). The CDR3 loop spans 16 amino acids. The CDR3, as DNA: TGTGCCAGCAGCTTGGGGGTAGGACAGGTCGACACTGAAGCTTTCTTT. Protein: CASSLGVGQVDTEAFF.

This clonotype was observed at least ten times. The chain is built from TRBV5-1 and TRBJ1-1; tentative D call: TRBD1 (5 bases). CDR3 length: 13 amino acids. Germline lookup yields CDR1 SGHRS and CDR2 YFSETQ. The V end lost 3 bases, the J end lost 0 bases, and 6 bases lay between the germline ends. The CDR3 DNA sequence: TGCGCCAGCAGCTGGACATTGAACACTGAAGCTTTCTTT. This encodes CASSWTLNTEAFF. Full variable domain (missing parts from reference TRBV5-1 and TRBJ1-1): KAGVTQTPRYLIKTRGQQVTLSCSPISGHRSVSWYQQTPGQGLQFLFEYFSETQRNKGNFPGRFSGRQFSNSRSEMNVSTLELGDSALYLCASSWTLNTEAFFGQGTRLTVV.

In its sample, this clonotype was seen a few times. The chain is built from TRBV19 and TRBJ1-4; 8 nucleotides align to TRBD1. Trimming at V came to 7 bases and at J to 7 bases, leaving 11 bases not matched to a gene. The length of the CDR3 is 15 residues. In germline, CDR1 is LNHDA, CDR2 SQIVND (reference sequence). As DNA, the CDR3 is TGTGCCAGTACTAACATCGACAGGGGAATTGAAAAACTGTTTTTT. This encodes CASTNIDRGIEKLFF.

This chain connects TRBV6-4 to TRBJ2-1; TRBD2 aligns across 13 bases. Germline V gives CDR1 MRHNA, CDR2 SNTAGT. The CDR3 is 15 residues long. Trimming removed 6 bases from V and 5 bases from J; junction bases left unmatched: 4. The CDR3 region is CASSRTSGGNNEQFF. Here the CDR3 DNA reads TGTGCCAGCAGCAGGACTAGCGGGGGAAACAATGAGCAGTTCTTC.

With respect to this clonotype: With a much larger clone just one base away, this may be a read error. The CDR3 does not close with the conserved phenylalanine or tryptophan, likely indicating a read error. The chain joins TRBV7-9 to TRBJ2-1, with D unresolved. Germline values: CDR1 SEHNR, CDR2 FQNEAQ (reference sequence). The ends were cut back, 7 bases at V and 0 bases at J, with 7 bases in the middle. The CDR3 is 13 residues long. CDR3 residues: CASTNNSYNEQFS. The CDR3 coding sequence is TGTGCCAGCACCAACAACTCCTACAATGAGCAGTTCTCC.

The chain uses TRBV6-2 or TRBV6-3 and TRBJ2-7; D uncertain. The CDR3 runs 17 residues. Germline V gene sequence: CDR1 MNHEY, CDR2 SVGEGT. The ends were cut back, 5 bases at V and 0 bases at J, with 20 bases in the middle. The CDR3 here is CASSEAAGRPSSYEQYF. For the CDR3, the DNA is TGTGCCAGCAGTGAAGCAGCAGGACGGCCGAGCTCCTACGAGCAGTACTTC.

This clonotype was counted at least ten times. The chain carries TRBV27 and TRBJ2-7; a possible D gene is TRBD2 (7 bases). The CDR3 totals 14 residues. V was pared by 6 bases and J by 4 bases, with 16 bases between. The germline CDR1 and CDR2 sequences are MNHEY and SMNVEV (reference sequence). The CDR3 loop is CASSQGRELYEQYF. As DNA, the CDR3 is TGTGCCAGCAGCCAGGGGCGGGAGTTGTACGAGCAGTACTTC.

This chain uses TRBV27 with TRBJ2-1, with a possible D match to TRBD1 (5 bases). Germline V gives CDR1 MNHEY, CDR2 SMNVEV (reference sequence). The CDR3 consists of 15 residues. V was shortened by 6 bases and J by 10 bases, with 22 bases between the two germline ends. The CDR3 loop reads CASSPYRGSPYEQFF. For the CDR3, the DNA is TGTGCCAGCAGCCCTTATAGGGGATCCCCCTACGAGCAGTTCTTC.

This clonotype was picked up many times. In DNA, the CDR3 is TGTGCCAGCAGCTTTTCGACCCCAGGCACTGAAGCTTTCTTT. Residues: CASSFSTPGTEAFF. The V gene is TRBV7-2, the J gene TRBJ1-1; the D is unclear. This CDR3 contains 14 residues. V was shortened by 3 bases and J by 4 bases, with 12 bases between the two germline ends. Germline lookup yields CDR1 SGHTA and CDR2 FQGNSA.

This clonotype has ten or more counts. The V gene is TRBV11-2, the J gene TRBJ1-2; D not resolved. The CDR3 sequence is 12 residues long. V lost 2 bases, J lost 4 bases, and 5 bases lay in between. The germline CDR1 and CDR2 sequences are SGHAT and FQNNGV. The CDR3 nucleotides are TGTGCCAGCAGCTTAAGCTTCTATGGCTACACCTTC. It encodes CASSLSFYGYTF.

This clonotype showed up many times. The chain uses TRBV6-2 or TRBV6-3 and TRBJ2-4; 13 nucleotides align to TRBD2. Germline lookup yields CDR1 MNHEY and CDR2 SVGEGT. The CDR3 length is 15 residues. V shed 6 bases, J shed 6 bases, and the junction held 5 bases outside the gene matches. This chain's CDR3 is CASSPGLAGTNIQYF. CDR3 sequence (DNA): TGTGCCAGCAGCCCGGGACTAGCGGGAACAAACATTCAGTACTTC.